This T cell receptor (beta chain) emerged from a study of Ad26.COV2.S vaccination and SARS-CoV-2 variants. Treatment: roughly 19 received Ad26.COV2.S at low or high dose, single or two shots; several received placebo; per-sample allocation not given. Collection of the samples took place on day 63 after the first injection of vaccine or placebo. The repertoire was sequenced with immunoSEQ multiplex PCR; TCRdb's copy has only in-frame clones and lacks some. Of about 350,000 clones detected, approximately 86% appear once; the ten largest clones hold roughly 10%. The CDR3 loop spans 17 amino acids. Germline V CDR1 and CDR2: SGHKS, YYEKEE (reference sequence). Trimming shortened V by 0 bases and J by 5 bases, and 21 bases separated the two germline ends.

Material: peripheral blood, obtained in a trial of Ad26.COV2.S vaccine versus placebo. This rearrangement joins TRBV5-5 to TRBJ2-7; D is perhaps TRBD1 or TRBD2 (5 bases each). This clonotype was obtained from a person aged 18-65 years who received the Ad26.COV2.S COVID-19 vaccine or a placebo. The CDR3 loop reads CASSLAKGTGFPNEQYF. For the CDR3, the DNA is TGTGCCAGCAGCTTGGCCAAGGGGACGGGATTTCCTAACGAGCAGTACTTC.